Listed below are T cell receptor beta chains from one sample, sequenced in a study of OX40 agonist ivuxolimab in advanced cancers. Assay: immunoSEQ multiplex PCR; the TCRdb copy retains only in-frame clones and omits some. Among tens of thousands of clones listed, around 80% were seen once. Here the sequenced sample was CD4+ or CD8+ T cells sorted from blood, taken in a trial of the OX40 agonist ivuxolimab. These receptors all come from an adult with an advanced solid tumor such as melanoma, head and neck, liver or kidney cancer. The CDR3 runs from the conserved cysteine through the conserved F or W.

V gene: TRBV20-1; CDR3 protein: CSASTETQYF
V gene: TRBV6-5; CDR3 protein: CASSYKGRGGSEQFF
V gene: TRBV27; CDR3 protein: CASSSSTVRRTGGREQYF
V gene: TRBV7-2; CDR3 protein: CASAWGTGRTGELFF
V gene: TRBV7-6; CDR3 protein: CASSLRLATDTQYF
V gene: TRBV5-6; CDR3 protein: CASSRVGGRGASGANVLTF
V gene: TRBV29-1; CDR3 protein: CGTSGGTDTQYF
V gene: TRBV7-9; CDR3 protein: CARGDRDYEQYF
V gene: TRBV5-1; CDR3 protein: CASSVGTGGSGANVLTF
V gene: TRBV11-3; CDR3 protein: CASSLRRAGGAKNIQYF
V gene: TRBV6-5; CDR3 protein: CASSYYRDIYGYTF
V gene: TRBV7-2; CDR3 protein: CASSPTRGSTDTQYF
V gene: TRBV18; CDR3 protein: CASSRQGGIMNTEAFF
V gene: TRBV7-2; CDR3 protein: CASSSSGQYGYTF
V gene: TRBV6-1; CDR3 protein: CASTSSGSYTF
V gene: TRBV19; CDR3 protein: CASKRTGGKETQYF
V gene: TRBV27; CDR3 protein: CASSFIGLSRANVLTF
V gene: TRBV6-5; CDR3 protein: CASSLSGGATGELFF
V gene: TRBV5-1; CDR3 protein: CASSLGDRDGEKLFF
V gene: TRBV5-1; CDR3 protein: CASSPGTQETQYF